The rows below give T cell receptor beta chains drawn from one sample of a study of T cell repertoires in cytomegalovirus infection. A single record per CDR3 protein comes from TCRdb applying MiXCR to the reads. Among some 110,000 distinct CDR3 sequences listed, 10% were seen once. The antigens of these receptors remain unknown. The sample consisted of PBMCs, sequenced either directly or after in vitro stimulation (not recorded which). The source of these receptors is a human donor in good health (CMV status not recorded). Some clones in this sample may be carry-over from other donors' samples. Each CDR3 is given with its conserved first and last residue. Each record gives: clone size, V gene, J gene, D gene, CDR3 protein, CDR3 DNA. The D gene is left open where the match is weak. A clone size is listed for some rows: how often the clone was seen (once, few, many), or a class if it is expanded.

few	TRBV28	TRBJ2-5	TRBD1	CASSPNRGRRETQYF	TGTGCCAGCAGCCCTAACAGGGGGCGCCGAGAGACCCAGTACTTC
many	TRBV29-1	TRBJ2-3	.	CSVDGTVTDTQYF	TGCAGCGTTGATGGCACAGTCACAGATACGCAGTATTTT
few	TRBV14	TRBJ2-1	TRBD2	CASSRGLGTYNEQFF	TGTGCCAGCAGCCGGGGACTAGGAACCTACAATGAGCAGTTCTTC
few	TRBV7-2	TRBJ2-3	.	CASSLVPGGNVGTDTQYF	TGTGCCAGCAGCTTAGTTCCCGGGGGCAACGTAGGCACAGATACGCAGTATTTT
few	TRBV7-2	TRBJ2-2	.	CASSLRGTLTTGELFF	TGTGCCAGCAGCTTGCGCGGGACACTAACCACCGGGGAGCTGTTTTTT
few	TRBV28	TRBJ2-1	.	CASSHAQGIEQFF	TGTGCCAGCAGTCACGCACAGGGAATTGAGCAGTTCTTC
.	TRBV7-2	TRBJ1-5	.	CASSPKSGFGPQHF	TGTGCCAGCAGCCCAAAATCAGGGTTCGGGCCCCAGCATTTT
.	TRBV27	TRBJ2-3	TRBD2	CASQRGGSGPDTQYF	TGTGCCAGCCAAAGGGGCGGGAGCGGTCCAGATACGCAGTATTTT
many	TRBV12-3/TRBV12-4	TRBJ2-7	TRBD2	CASSFPAGGDYEQYF	TGTGCCAGCAGTTTCCCCGCGGGAGGTGACTACGAGCAGTACTTC
few	TRBV20-1	TRBJ2-5	TRBD2	CSAYGLAGRRQETQYF	TGCAGTGCCTACGGACTAGCGGGAAGGCGGCAAGAGACCCAGTACTTC